These 15 T cell receptor beta chains came from one sample sequenced in a study of blood T cell repertoires in COVID-19. Method: immunoSEQ multiplex PCR; TCRdb's copy keeps in-frame clones and lacks some. The sample contains under 350,000 clones, 90% of which appear only once. The sample comprised PBMCs or T cells enriched from blood (not recorded which). These receptors all stem from a man aged 60 to 75 who had recovered from COVID-19.

This chain uses TRBV19 with TRBJ2-7, with 7 bases identical to TRBD1. Germline trimming cut 2 bases from V and 5 bases from J; bases unmatched to any gene: 12. The CDR3 is 16 residues long. CDR1 LNHDA and CDR2 SQIVND come from the germline V gene (reference sequence). CDR3 loop: CASSIRGQWLRHEQYF. The CDR3 DNA follows: TGTGCCAGTAGTATAAGGGGGCAGTGGCTACGACACGAGCAGTACTTC.

Here the CDR3 reads CASSSGLTFRDEQFF. CDR3 DNA sequence: TGTGCCAGTAGTAGTGGGCTCACATTCAGGGATGAGCAGTTCTTC. The rearrangement uses TRBV19 and TRBJ2-1, with a weak D call TRBD1 (5 bases). There are 15 residues in the CDR3. Germline V gene sequence: CDR1 LNHDA, CDR2 SQIVND (reference sequence). Trimming left V 4 bases short and J 8 bases short, with 18 bases between.

The chain has TRBV3-1 (or the pseudogene TRBV3-2) and TRBJ1-2; 7 positions agree with TRBD1. The ends lost 1 base at V and 5 bases at J; junction bases unmatched: 4. Germline-derived CDR1 and CDR2 are LGHDT and YNNKEL (reference sequence). The CDR3 spans 14 residues. DNA of the CDR3: TGTGCCAGCAGCCAAGGACAGGGAAGGTATGGCTACACCTTC. Protein product: CASSQGQGRYGYTF.

The chain joins TRBV6-5 to TRBJ2-2; TRBD1 might be the D (6 bases). V lost 0 bases, J lost 7 bases, and 12 bases lay in between. Germline V gene sequence: CDR1 MNHEY, CDR2 SVGAGI. The CDR3 contains 15 residues. The CDR3 coding sequence is TGTGCCAGCAGTTACTCCCCCCAGACAGGCGGGGAGCTGTTTTTT. Amino acid sequence: CASSYSPQTGGELFF.

This CDR3 reads CASSLVPLAGTVDTQYF. CDR3 DNA sequence: TGCGCCAGCAGCTTGGTTCCCCTAGCGGGAACGGTAGATACGCAGTATTTT. The V call is TRBV5-1, the J call TRBJ2-3; 9 bases map to TRBD2. Germline V lookup: CDR1 SGHRS, CDR2 YFSETQ. CDR3 length: 17 amino acids. The V segment lost 0 bases and the J segment 5 bases; nucleotides outside the gene matches: 10.

The chain employs TRBV13 and TRBJ1-2; perhaps TRBD1 as D (5 bases). CDR1 and CDR2 from the germline V gene are PRHDT and FYEKMQ (reference sequence). The length of the CDR3 is 15 residues. V lost 2 bases, J lost 4 bases, and 14 bases lay in between. CDR3 DNA sequence: TGTGCCAGCAGCTTAACGCAGGGTGGGTTCTATGGCTACACCTTC. Protein sequence: CASSLTQGGFYGYTF.

The genes are TRBV19 and TRBJ1-5; TRBD1 matches 8 bases. The germline CDR1 and CDR2 sequences are LNHDA and SQIVND (reference sequence). This CDR3 contains 18 residues. Unmatched junction bases numbered 10, after V lost 3 bases and J lost 0 bases. CDR3 loop: CASSIVDRAVFSNQPQHF. The DNA for the CDR3 is TGTGCCAGTAGTATCGTGGACAGGGCGGTTTTTAGCAATCAGCCCCAGCATTTT.

J is TRBJ2-2 and V is TRBV6-2 or TRBV6-3, with TRBD2 matching 8 bases. J was trimmed by 7 bases and V by 2 bases; bases with no gene match: 9. The CDR3 totals 16 residues. Germline CDR1 is MNHEY and CDR2 is SVGEGT. CDR3: CASSYAGGGRGGELFF. The CDR3 DNA follows: TGTGCCAGCAGTTACGCGGGCGGGGGGCGAGGCGGGGAGCTGTTTTTT.

This clone was seen only a few times. The V and J genes are TRBV7-9 and TRBJ2-3; the match to TRBD2 covers 7 bases. Germline lookup yields CDR1 SEHNR and CDR2 FQNEAQ (reference sequence). J gave up 4 bases and V 2 bases, and 6 bases lay outside the gene matches. The CDR3 loop spans 15 amino acids. CDR3 DNA sequence: TGTGCCAGCAGCTTAAGGGGCGGGAGCGCAGATACGCAGTATTTT. The encoded protein is CASSLRGGSADTQYF.

This chain joins TRBV27 and TRBJ2-1; the match to TRBD2 covers 15 bases. CDR3 length: 16 amino acids. Trimming removed 8 bases from V and 2 bases from J; junction bases left unmatched: 4. Germline V CDR1 and CDR2: MNHEY, SMNVEV (reference sequence). The CDR3 reads CASEGLAGGTYNEQFF. The CDR3 coding sequence is TGTGCCAGCGAGGGACTAGCGGGAGGAACCTACAATGAGCAGTTCTTC.

The V gene is TRBV7-9, the J gene TRBJ1-2; D unresolved. The ends were cut back, 5 bases at V and 2 bases at J, with 12 bases in the middle. This CDR3 spans 14 amino acids. From germline, CDR1 is SEHNR and CDR2 FQNEAQ (reference sequence). The CDR3 coding sequence is TGTGCCAGCAGCCCGACGGAGAACAACTATGGCTACACCTTC. Translating it yields CASSPTENNYGYTF. Drawing the rest from reference TRBV7-9 and TRBJ1-2, the complete variable domain is DTGVSQNPRHKITKRGQNVTFRCDPISEHNRLYWYRQTLGQGPEFLTYFQNEAQLEKSRLLSDRFSAERPKGSFSTLEIQRTEQGDSAMYLCASSPTENNYGYTFGSGTRLTVV.

The chain has TRBV6-4 and TRBJ2-3, with D maybe TRBD1 (5 bases). Trimming shortened V by 6 bases and J by 6 bases, and 16 bases separated the two germline ends. Germline lookup yields CDR1 MRHNA and CDR2 SNTAGT. The CDR3 consists of 14 residues. This chain's CDR3 is CASRAATDVDTQYF. The CDR3 bases are TGTGCCAGCAGAGCAGCGACAGACGTGGATACGCAGTATTTT.

This rearrangement joins TRBV18 to TRBJ2-1, with 9 nucleotides matching TRBD1. The CDR3 covers 17 residues. J was trimmed by 6 bases and V by 3 bases; bases with no gene match: 12. CDR1 is KGHSH and CDR2 is LQKENI in the germline V gene. The CDR3 here is CASSPSTGGPKGNEQFF. DNA for the CDR3: TGTGCCAGCTCACCTAGTACAGGGGGCCCCAAGGGCAATGAGCAGTTCTTC.

The chain's CDR3 is CASSPHGETSGASYNEQFF. The CDR3 DNA is TGTGCCAGCAGTCCCCACGGGGAGACTAGCGGGGCTTCCTACAATGAGCAGTTCTTC. V and J are TRBV6-6 and TRBJ2-1, with 11 bases fitting TRBD2. This CDR3 comprises 19 residues. V was pared by 5 bases and J by 1 base, with 13 bases of the junction left unmatched. Germline CDR1 MNHNY, CDR2 SVGAGI (reference sequence).

This clone has only a few counts. The chain is built from TRBV21-1 and TRBJ2-7; the table calls TRBD2, which could not be checked here. TRBV21-1 is termed a pseudogene. The CDR3 loop spans 18 amino acids. The CDR3 protein is CASSKKGWLAGDPYEQYF. The CDR3 bases are TGTGCCAGCAGCAAAAAAGGTTGGTTGGCGGGGGACCCCTACGAGCAGTACTTC.